A single sample gave rise to the 29 T cell receptor beta chains below, sequenced in a study of blood T cell repertoires in COVID-19. Using immunoSEQ multiplex PCR, the repertoire was profiled, and TCRdb retains in-frame clones only, with some absent. This sample carries over 250,000 clones, 85% of them seen once, and the ten largest clones take 5% to 6.5%. The source material was peripheral blood. The source of these receptors is a man aged 50-59 years with active or convalescent COVID-19.

CDR3: CASSLGTGANTEAFF. The CDR3 bases are TGTGCCAGCTCACTTGGGACAGGGGCGAACACTGAAGCTTTCTTT. This chain links TRBV18 with TRBJ1-1, with 10 nucleotides matching TRBD1. This CDR3 has 15 amino acids. Germline CDR1 and CDR2: KGHSH and LQKENI. The J segment lost 1 base and the V segment lost 4 bases, leaving 3 bases of the junction unmatched.

The chain recombines TRBV9 with TRBJ1-2, with D perhaps TRBD1 (5 bases). The germline V gene has CDR1 SGDLS and CDR2 YYNGEE. The length of the CDR3 is 16 residues. The germline V and J ends were trimmed by 4 bases and 3 bases, with 19 bases remaining between them. This CDR3 reads CASSPGGGRGDYGYTF. CDR3 sequence (DNA): TGTGCCAGCAGCCCCGGGGGGGGAAGAGGGGACTATGGCTACACCTTC.

J is TRBJ2-2 and V is TRBV7-9; no clear D. V gave up 5 bases and J gave up 6 bases, with 7 bases separating them. CDR3 length equals 12 residues. Germline V gene sequence: CDR1 SEHNR, CDR2 FQNEAQ (reference sequence). The CDR3 DNA is TGTGCCAGCAGCCCTAAATCCGGGGAGCTGTTTTTT. This gives the protein CASSPKSGELFF.

This rearrangement joins TRBV24-1 to TRBJ1-5, with a possible D match to TRBD1 (6 bases). V gave up 3 bases and J gave up 13 bases, with 15 bases separating them. The CDR3 is 13 residues long. Looked up from germline, CDR1 is KGHDR and CDR2 is SFDVKD. The CDR3 loop reads CATSDTKTGPQHF. The CDR3 DNA sequence: TGTGCCACCAGTGATACTAAGACAGGTCCTCAGCATTTT.

V usage is TRBV27 and J usage is TRBJ2-1, with D perhaps matching TRBD2 (6 bases). V lost 3 bases to trimming and J lost 7 bases, with 16 bases between them. CDR1 is MNHEY and CDR2 is SMNVEV in the germline V gene (reference sequence). The CDR3 consists of 15 residues. CDR3 amino acids: CASSLGLARLNEQFF. The CDR3 DNA reads as TGTGCCAGCAGTTTGGGTCTAGCGAGGCTTAATGAGCAGTTCTTC.

In the case of this clone: The junction differs from germline at one of its ends, possibly a read error. V usage is TRBV27 and J usage is TRBJ1-2; D is undetermined. Germline V gene sequence: CDR1 MNHEY, CDR2 SMNVEV (reference sequence). CDR3 length: 13 residues. CDR3 protein: CAFQRARLMGCTF. The CDR3 nucleotides read TGTGCCTTCCAGCGGGCGCGTCTCATGGGCTGCACCTTC.

The chain has TRBV11-2 and TRBJ2-5, with a weak D call TRBD2 (6 bases). The germline CDR1 and CDR2 sequences are SGHAT and FQNNGV. V was shortened by 4 bases and J by 5 bases, with 17 bases between the two germline ends. The CDR3 totals 15 residues. The CDR3 loop reads CASSSAGGRIETQYF. The CDR3 DNA reads as TGTGCCAGCAGCTCCGCTGGGGGGAGGATTGAGACCCAGTACTTC.

This chain links TRBV3-1 (or the pseudogene TRBV3-2) with TRBJ1-2; D might be TRBD1 (5 bases). This CDR3 comprises 13 residues. From germline, CDR1 is LGHDT and CDR2 YNNKEL (reference sequence). Trimming took 4 bases from V and 7 from J, leaving 13 bases between them. The chain's CDR3 is CASSPRGGGGYTF. The CDR3 DNA sequence: TGTGCCAGCAGCCCGCGTGGGGGAGGTGGCTACACCTTC.

CDR3 in amino acids: CASSGSSSSYNEQFF. In DNA, the CDR3 is TGCGCCAGCAGTGGTAGCTCCAGCTCCTACAATGAGCAGTTCTTC. V usage is TRBV5-1 and J usage is TRBJ2-1, with unresolved D. Germline CDR1 and CDR2: SGHRS and YFSETQ. V was pared by 5 bases and J by 0 bases, with 12 bases between. The CDR3 consists of 15 residues. Using reference TRBV5-1 and TRBJ2-1 for the parts outside the CDR3, the full variable domain is KAGVTQTPRYLIKTRGQQVTLSCSPISGHRSVSWYQQTPGQGLQFLFEYFSETQRNKGNFPGRFSGRQFSNSRSEMNVSTLELGDSALYLCASSGSSSSYNEQFFGPGTRLTVL.

The chain combines TRBV7-2 with TRBJ2-2; the match to TRBD1 covers 8 bases. CDR1 is SGHTA and CDR2 is FQGNSA in the germline V gene. Trimming at V came to 5 bases and at J to 5 bases, leaving 4 bases not matched to a gene. The CDR3 extends over 14 amino acids. Written as DNA, the CDR3 is TGTGCCAGCAGCCGGACAGGGCGAACCGGGGAGCTGTTTTTT. It encodes CASSRTGRTGELFF.

This chain joins TRBV29-1 and TRBJ2-7, with 7 bases that match TRBD2. Trimming cost V 7 bases and J 6 bases; bases outside gene matches: 9. Per germline, CDR1 SQVTM and CDR2 ANQGSEA. The CDR3 is 12 amino acids. CDR3 DNA sequence: TGCAGCGGACGGTGGGGGGGAGGCGAGCAGTACTTC. Protein product: CSGRWGGGEQYF.

The chain joins TRBV9 to TRBJ2-3; 12 nucleotides line up with TRBD2. J was trimmed by 5 bases and V by 3 bases; bases with no gene match: 7. The CDR3 is made up of 16 amino acids. Germline-derived CDR1 and CDR2 are SGDLS and YYNGEE. CDR3 coding DNA: TGTGCCAGCAGCGCGACTAGCGGGAGTTCGGGAGATACGCAGTATTTT. Residues: CASSATSGSSGDTQYF.

This chain links TRBV15 with TRBJ2-4; TRBD1 matches 8 bases. The CDR3 contains 19 residues. The germline V gene encodes CDR1 LNHNV and CDR2 YYDKDF (reference sequence). Trimming at V came to 5 bases and at J to 1 base, leaving 16 bases not matched to a gene. The CDR3 loop reads CATSGSISGGPVAKNIQYF. CDR3 nucleotides: TGTGCCACCAGCGGCTCAATTTCAGGGGGCCCCGTTGCCAAAAACATTCAGTACTTC.

Details on this clone: It is unclear where the CDR3 begins or ends on the DNA, so no DNA is shown, and the CDR3 is as TCRdb lists it. This chain links TRBV21-1 with TRBJ2-7; whether TRBD2, the table's D call, matches the DNA was not checked. TRBV21-1 is described as a pseudogene. The CDR3 is 19 residues long, counting both termini. CDR3 protein: CAPSIPGQNQFFGDYEQYF.

The chain couples TRBV30 to TRBJ1-5; possible D gene TRBD1, 6 bases. Germline values: CDR1 GTSNPN, CDR2 SVGIG (reference sequence). V was pared by 2 bases and J by 7 bases, with 15 bases between. This CDR3 is built from 14 residues. In DNA, the CDR3 is TGTGCCTGGAGTAGACAGGCCCGCCGACAGCCCCAGCATTTT. It translates to CAWSRQARRQPQHF.

The V and J genes are TRBV19 and TRBJ2-1; the D is unclear. Germline lookup yields CDR1 LNHDA and CDR2 SQIVND (reference sequence). V lost 10 bases and J 4 bases, leaving 14 bases between the germline ends. CDR3 length equals 13 residues. The CDR3 sequence is CATSRGLYNEQFF. The CDR3 DNA reads as TGTGCCACCTCCCGCGGCCTATACAATGAGCAGTTCTTC.

V is TRBV6-6 and J is TRBJ1-1; D remains ambiguous. Trimming removed 6 bases from V and 0 bases from J, with 14 bases in between. There are 15 residues in the CDR3. Germline CDR1 MNHNY, CDR2 SVGAGI (reference sequence). This CDR3 is CASRPGDILNTEAFF. Here the CDR3 DNA reads TGTGCCAGCAGGCCCGGTGACATCCTGAACACTGAAGCTTTCTTT.

CDR3 in amino acids: CASSPGTGVREPQHF. CDR3 nucleotide sequence: TGTGCCAGCTCCCCCGGGACAGGGGTTAGGGAGCCCCAGCATTTT. V is TRBV18 and J is TRBJ1-5; TRBD1 matches at 10 bases. V lost 6 bases to trimming and J lost 8 bases; unmatched junction nucleotides: 10. The CDR3 is 15 amino acids. CDR1 is KGHSH, CDR2 LQKENI, per germline. Full variable domain (outside the CDR3, taken from reference TRBV18 and TRBJ1-5): NAGVMQNPRHLVRRRGQEARLRCSPMKGHSHVYWYRQLPEEGLKFMVYLQKENIIDESGMPKERFSAEFPKEGPSILRIQQVVRGDSAAYFCASSPGTGVREPQHFGDGTRLSIL.

J is TRBJ1-1 and V is TRBV27; no clear D. The germline CDR1 and CDR2 sequences are MNHEY and SMNVEV (reference sequence). With 6 bases removed from V and 4 bases from J, the gap between germline ends came to 6 bases. The length of the CDR3 is 11 residues. The CDR3, as DNA: TGTGCCAGCAGGAGGTCCACTGAAGCTTTCTTT. Residues: CASRRSTEAFF.

V usage is TRBV9 and J usage is TRBJ1-2, with D tentatively TRBD1 (6 bases). The CDR3 has 17 residues. Germline V gene sequence: CDR1 SGDLS, CDR2 YYNGEE. Between the trimmed V and J ends, which lost 0 bases and 6 bases, there was a span of 21 bases. This CDR3 is CASSVGLGALNLNGYTF. The CDR3 DNA reads TGTGCCAGCAGCGTAGGGTTGGGGGCTCTAAATCTAAATGGCTACACCTTC. The whole variable domain, filled in from reference TRBV9 and TRBJ1-2, reads DSGVTQTPKHLITATGQRVTLRCSPRSGDLSVYWYQQSLDQGLQFLIQYYNGEERAKGNILERFSAQQFPDLHSELNLSSLELGDSALYFCASSVGLGALNLNGYTFGSGTRLTVV.

The V gene is TRBV27, the J gene TRBJ1-1, with D perhaps TRBD1 (6 bases). V dropped 4 bases and J dropped 2 bases, with 11 bases sitting between them. Per the germline V gene, CDR1 is MNHEY and CDR2 is SMNVEV (reference sequence). The CDR3 is 14 residues long. CDR3 in amino acids: CASSSRTANTEAFF. The DNA for the CDR3 is TGTGCCAGCAGTTCGAGGACAGCCAACACTGAAGCTTTCTTT.

The chain is built from TRBV6-2 or TRBV6-3 and TRBJ2-1; 12 bases agree with TRBD2. Looked up from germline, CDR1 is MNHEY and CDR2 is SVGEGT. Germline trimming cut 2 bases from V and 0 bases from J; bases unmatched to any gene: 2. This CDR3 is 17 amino acids long. CDR3 bases: TGTGCCAGCAGTTACAGGACTAGCGGGACCTCCTACAATGAGCAGTTCTTC. This translates into CASSYRTSGTSYNEQFF.

The chain carries TRBV21-1 and TRBJ2-4; the table's D gene call, TRBD2, was not cross checked with the DNA. TRBV21-1 is a recognized pseudogene. CDR3 length equals 19 residues. The CDR3 region has the DNA TGTGCCAGCAGCAATTCATCGCCCACTGGAGGGTACCTCGAAAACATTCAGTACTTC. Amino acid sequence: CASSNSSPTGGYLENIQYF.

This sequence joins TRBV11-2 and TRBJ2-5, with 7 bases fitting TRBD2. V lost 7 bases to trimming and J lost 6 bases; unmatched junction nucleotides: 8. CDR3 size: 13 residues. Germline V lookup: CDR1 SGHAT, CDR2 FQNNGV. The CDR3 reads CASTTGGGKTQYF. The CDR3, as DNA: TGTGCCAGCACCACGGGGGGAGGAAAGACCCAGTACTTC.

On this clone itself: An end of the junction does not agree with germline; a read error may underlie this. The chain combines TRBV11-2 with TRBJ2-5, with 8 bases matching TRBD2. Germline V CDR1 and CDR2: SGHAT, FQNNGV. The CDR3 runs 14 residues. CDR3 in amino acids: CASSLGGGRETQYF. The CDR3 DNA follows: TGTGCCAGCAGTTTAGGTGGCGGGAGGGAGACCCAGTACTTC.

The chain carries TRBV19 and TRBJ1-6; perhaps TRBD1 as D (5 bases). With 1 base removed from V and 9 bases from J, the gap between germline ends came to 10 bases. Germline CDR1 LNHDA, CDR2 SQIVND (reference sequence). There are 14 residues in the CDR3. The CDR3 nucleotides are TGTGCCAGTAGTATAGGACAGTGGGGTTCACCCCTCCACTTT. Encoded protein: CASSIGQWGSPLHF.

The gene calls are TRBV6-4 and TRBJ2-7, with D tentatively TRBD1 (6 bases). The V and J ends lost 4 bases and 2 bases respectively, with 24 bases between them. Germline CDR1 MRHNA, CDR2 SNTAGT. The CDR3 is 18 residues long. In nucleotides, the CDR3 is TGTGCCAGCAGTGGCATGCATTCAGGGGCCAGAAAAACCTACGAGCAGTACTTC. It is translated as CASSGMHSGARKTYEQYF.

This CDR3 reads CSVVRTGNTEAFF. CDR3 nucleotide sequence: TGCAGCGTTGTCCGGACAGGGAACACTGAAGCTTTCTTT. The J gene is TRBJ1-1, the V gene TRBV29-1; TRBD1 agrees at 7 bases. J lost 1 base, V lost 4 bases, and 3 bases had no gene match. Per the germline V gene, CDR1 is SQVTM and CDR2 is ANQGSEA. The CDR3 length is 13 residues.

The chain employs TRBV6-2 or TRBV6-3 and TRBJ2-6; the D gene is possibly TRBD2 (6 bases). The V gene lost 2 bases and the J gene lost 2 bases, with 16 bases spanning the gap. The CDR3 is 18 amino acids. CDR1 is MNHEY, CDR2 SVGEGT, per germline. Here the CDR3 DNA reads TGTGCCAGCAGTTACCGGTCGGGGGAATACCCTGGGGCCAACGTCCTGACTTTC. Protein product: CASSYRSGEYPGANVLTF.